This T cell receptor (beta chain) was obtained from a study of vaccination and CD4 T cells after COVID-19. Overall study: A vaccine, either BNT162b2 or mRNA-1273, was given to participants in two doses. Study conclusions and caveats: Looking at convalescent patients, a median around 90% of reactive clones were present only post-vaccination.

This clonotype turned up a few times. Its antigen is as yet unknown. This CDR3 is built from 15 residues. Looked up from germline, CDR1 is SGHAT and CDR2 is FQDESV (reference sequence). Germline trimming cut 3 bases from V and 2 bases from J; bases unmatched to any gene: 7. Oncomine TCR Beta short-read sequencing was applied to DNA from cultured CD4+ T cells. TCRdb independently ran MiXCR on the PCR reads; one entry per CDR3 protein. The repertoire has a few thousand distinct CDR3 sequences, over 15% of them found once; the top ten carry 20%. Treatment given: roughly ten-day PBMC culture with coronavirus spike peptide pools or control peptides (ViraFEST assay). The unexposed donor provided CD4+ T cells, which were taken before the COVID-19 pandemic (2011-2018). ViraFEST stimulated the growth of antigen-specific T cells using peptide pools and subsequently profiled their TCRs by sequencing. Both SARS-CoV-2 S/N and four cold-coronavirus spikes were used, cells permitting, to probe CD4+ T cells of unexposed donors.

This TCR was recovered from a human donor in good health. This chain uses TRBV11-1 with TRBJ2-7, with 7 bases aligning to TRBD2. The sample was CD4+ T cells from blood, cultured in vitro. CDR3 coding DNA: TGTGCCAGCAGCTTGGGCTCTAGCGGAGCCTACGAGCAGTACTTC. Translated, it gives CASSLGSSGAYEQYF.